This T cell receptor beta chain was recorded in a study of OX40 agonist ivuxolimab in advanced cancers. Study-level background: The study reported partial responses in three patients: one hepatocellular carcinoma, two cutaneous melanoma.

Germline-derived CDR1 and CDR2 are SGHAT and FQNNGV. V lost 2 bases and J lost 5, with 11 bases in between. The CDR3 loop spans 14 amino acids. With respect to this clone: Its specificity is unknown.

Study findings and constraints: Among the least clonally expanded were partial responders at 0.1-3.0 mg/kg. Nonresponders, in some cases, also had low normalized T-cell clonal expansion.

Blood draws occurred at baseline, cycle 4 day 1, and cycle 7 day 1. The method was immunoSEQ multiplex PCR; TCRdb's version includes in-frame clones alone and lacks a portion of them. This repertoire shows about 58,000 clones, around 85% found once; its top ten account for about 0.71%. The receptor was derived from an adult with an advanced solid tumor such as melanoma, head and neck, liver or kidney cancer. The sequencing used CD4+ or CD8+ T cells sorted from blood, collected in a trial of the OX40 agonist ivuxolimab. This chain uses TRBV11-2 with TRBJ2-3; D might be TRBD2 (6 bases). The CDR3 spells CASSLMGGVDTQYF. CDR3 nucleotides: TGTGCCAGCAGCTTAATGGGAGGCGTAGATACGCAGTATTTT.